The clone carrying this T cell receptor beta chain was seen ten or more times. Its matching antigen is unknown. The sample is drawn from a study of T cell repertoires in cytomegalovirus infection. Looking at the study overall: Evidence of both CMV infection and a matching HLA type came from public TCR beta signatures. Study outcomes and limitations: The ex vivo response showed dominance by HLA-C-restricted CMV-specific TCR beta clonotypes. Identification of carriers of CMV plus the relevant HLA was performed using cumulative public TCR beta family frequency.

Using its own MiXCR run on the reads, TCRdb lists one record per CDR3 protein. The table lists 270,000 or so distinct CDR3 sequences, around 15% of them singletons. The ends were cut back, 5 bases at V and 0 bases at J, with 12 bases in the middle. This CDR3 has 15 amino acids. Germline assignment: CDR1 SGHTA and CDR2 FQGTGA. The receptor was derived from a human donor in good health (CMV status not recorded). Some clones in this sample may be carry-over from other donors' samples. The sequenced sample consisted of CD8+ T cells from PBMCs. The chain carries TRBV7-3 and TRBJ2-3, with D unresolved. DNA for the CDR3: TGTGCCAGCAGCCGCACAGTACTAAGCACAGATACGCAGTATTTT. Translating it yields CASSRTVLSTDTQYF.